This T cell receptor (beta chain) stems from a study of cytomegalovirus exposure and HLA in healthy donors. About the study: The 120 validation repertoires were reported in a later analysis to have been generated on the same platform as the roughly 700 first-cohort repertoires. Study outcomes and limitations: Cytomegalovirus-associated TCR beta chains were listed, numbering more than 150. CMV antigen specificity was confirmed in vitro for three CMV-associated chains.

Worth noting for this clone: Its antigen remains unknown.

The CDR3 covers 14 residues. Germline V lookup: CDR1 SNHLY, CDR2 FYNNEI. The V gene lost 11 bases and the J gene lost 2 bases, with 17 bases spanning the gap. Produced via immunoSEQ multiplex PCR; TCRdb's table is partial and in-frame only. The sample includes a few hundred thousand clones, around 86% of them seen just once. The J gene is TRBJ2-3, the V gene TRBV2; TRBD1 might be the D (5 bases). The clonotype comes from a woman younger than 35 in good health and CMV-seronegative. Source material: PBMCs. CDR3 DNA: TGTGCCGCAGGCCCGACAGATTACACAGATACGCAGTATTTT. It yields the protein CAAGPTDYTDTQYF. Full variable domain (rest looked up from reference TRBV2 and TRBJ2-3): EPEVTQTPSHQVTQMGQEVILRCVPISNHLYFYWYRQILGQKVEFLVSFYNNEISEKSEIFDDQFSVERPDGSNFTLKIRSTKLEDSAMYFCAAGPTDYTDTQYFGPGTRLTVL.